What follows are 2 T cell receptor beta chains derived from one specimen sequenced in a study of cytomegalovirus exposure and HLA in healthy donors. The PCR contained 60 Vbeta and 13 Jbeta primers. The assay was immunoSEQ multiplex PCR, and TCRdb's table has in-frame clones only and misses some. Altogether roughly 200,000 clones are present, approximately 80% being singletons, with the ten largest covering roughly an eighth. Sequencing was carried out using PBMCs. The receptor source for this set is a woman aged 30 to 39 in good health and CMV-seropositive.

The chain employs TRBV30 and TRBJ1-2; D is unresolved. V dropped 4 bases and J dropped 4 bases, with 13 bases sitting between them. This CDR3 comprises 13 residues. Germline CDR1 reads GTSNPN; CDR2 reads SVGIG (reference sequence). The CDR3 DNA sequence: TGTGCCTGGACTCCCCGACACGTCTATGGCTACACCTTC. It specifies CAWTPRHVYGYTF.

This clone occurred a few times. DNA of the CDR3: TGTGCCAGCAGTTTAGACAGCTACAATGAGCAGTTCTTC. Translation: CASSLDSYNEQFF. This chain connects TRBV28 to TRBJ2-1; D is possibly TRBD1 (5 bases). The germline CDR1 and CDR2 sequences are MDHEN and SYDVKM. CDR3 length: 13 amino acids. Trimming cost V 2 bases and J 3 bases, with 5 bases left between them.